A single sample gave rise to the 23 T cell receptor beta chains below, sequenced in a study of blood T cell repertoires in COVID-19. Method: immunoSEQ multiplex PCR; TCRdb's copy keeps in-frame clones and lacks some. The sample lists fewer than 300,000 clones; over 65% were seen once. Sequencing was performed on peripheral blood. These receptors were collected from a woman in her 70s with active or convalescent COVID-19.

The chain recombines TRBV18 with TRBJ2-1; 8 positions match TRBD1. Germline lookup yields CDR1 KGHSH and CDR2 LQKENI. Losses at the gene ends were 2 bases for V and 5 bases for J; bases not matched to a gene: 5. This CDR3 region has 15 residues. CDR3 in amino acids: CASSPGQGFNNEQFF. In nucleotides, the CDR3 is TGTGCCAGCTCACCAGGACAGGGATTCAACAATGAGCAGTTCTTC.

The genes are TRBV2 and TRBJ1-4; no reliable D call. V was shortened by 2 bases and J by 2 bases, with 12 bases between the two germline ends. This CDR3 contains 16 residues. CDR1 is SNHLY, CDR2 FYNNEI, per germline. CDR3 region: CASSEPPPGTNEKLFF. As DNA, the CDR3 is TGTGCCAGCAGTGAACCCCCCCCGGGGACTAATGAAAAACTGTTTTTT.

The genes are TRBV28 and TRBJ2-7; 11 bases are a match to TRBD2. V trimming: 3 bases; J trimming: 3 bases; junction bases outside the gene matches: 10. The CDR3 extends over 17 amino acids. Germline assignment: CDR1 MDHEN and CDR2 SYDVKM. The CDR3 nucleotides read TGTGCCAGCAGTTTGTCCTCCGGGACTAGCGGTTTCTACGAGCAGTACTTC. Translation gives CASSLSSGTSGFYEQYF.

This chain joins TRBV19 and TRBJ2-5; weak D call: TRBD2 (6 bases). CDR1 is LNHDA and CDR2 is SQIVND in the germline V gene (reference sequence). V lost 5 bases, J lost 2 bases, and 15 bases lay in between. The CDR3 totals 15 residues. This CDR3 is CASSSTRGSQETQYF. As DNA, the CDR3 is TGTGCCAGTAGTTCCACTCGGGGGAGTCAAGAGACCCAGTACTTC. The entire variable domain, with the rest obtained from reference TRBV19 and TRBJ2-5, is as follows: DGGITQSPKYLFRKEGQNVTLSCEQNLNHDAMYWYRQDPGQGLRLIYYSQIVNDFQKGDIAEGYSVSREKKESFPLTVTSAQKNPTAFYLCASSSTRGSQETQYFGPGTRLLVL.

V usage is TRBV11-2 and J usage is TRBJ2-7; the D gene is possibly TRBD1 (5 bases). CDR1 SGHAT and CDR2 FQNNGV come from the germline V gene. This CDR3 is 12 amino acids long. Between the trimmed V and J ends, which lost 5 bases and 4 bases, there was a span of 9 bases. The CDR3 DNA reads TGTGCCAGCAGCAGGACACCATACGAGCAGTACTTC. Amino acids: CASSRTPYEQYF.

This sequence joins TRBV11-2 and TRBJ2-1; 11 nucleotides agree with TRBD2. This CDR3 contains 16 residues. The V segment lost 3 bases and the J segment 8 bases; nucleotides outside the gene matches: 9. Germline values: CDR1 SGHAT, CDR2 FQNNGV. The chain's CDR3 is CASSFSTSGSVYEQFF. CDR3 DNA: TGTGCCAGCAGCTTTTCCACTAGCGGGAGTGTGTATGAGCAGTTCTTC.

Here the CDR3 DNA reads TGTGCCAGCAGTTATGGGACAAGTAATTCACCCCTCCACTTT. Its protein is CASSYGTSNSPLHF. The chain couples TRBV6-2 or TRBV6-3 to TRBJ1-6, with a possible D match to TRBD1 (6 bases). The CDR3 spans 14 residues. The V gene lost 3 bases and the J gene lost 6 bases, with 9 bases spanning the gap. The germline CDR1 and CDR2 sequences are MNHEY and SVGEGT.

The chain combines TRBV7-8 with TRBJ1-2; TRBD1 agrees at 7 bases. The CDR3 is made up of 14 amino acids. V shed 0 bases, J shed 7 bases, and the junction held 5 bases outside the gene matches. Germline assignment: CDR1 SGHVS and CDR2 FQNEAQ. CDR3 nucleotide sequence: TGTGCCAGCAGCTTAGCGGGGCAGGGGGGTGGCTACACCTTC. Protein sequence: CASSLAGQGGGYTF.

There are a few counts of this clone. The rearrangement links TRBV5-1 to TRBJ1-4; a weak D match, TRBD1 (6 bases). V lost 7 bases to trimming and J lost 6 bases, with 16 bases between them. This CDR3 contains 14 residues. Germline loops: CDR1 SGHRS, CDR2 YFSETQ. Written as DNA, the CDR3 is TGCGCCAGCTCCTCCGGGACAAGGGATGAAAAACTGTTTTTT. Its protein product is CASSSGTRDEKLFF.

The J gene is TRBJ2-7, the V gene TRBV13; 8 bases agree with TRBD1. This CDR3 is 14 amino acids long. V lost 5 bases, J lost 2 bases, and 5 bases stayed unmatched. Germline CDR1 PRHDT, CDR2 FYEKMQ (reference sequence). Written as DNA, the CDR3 is TGTGCCAGCAGCAACAAACAGGGGGCCTACGAGCAGTACTTC. Protein product: CASSNKQGAYEQYF.

This CDR3 reads CASSSLVIVTGELFF. CDR3 DNA sequence: TGTGCCAGCAGTTCACTGGTTATAGTCACCGGGGAGCTGTTTTTT. This chain joins TRBV6-5 and TRBJ2-2, with D hard to call. V lost 4 bases, J lost 4 bases, and 13 bases lay in between. CDR1 is MNHEY, CDR2 SVGAGI, per germline. CDR3 length: 15 amino acids.

This rearrangement joins TRBV30 to TRBJ2-2; D is unresolved. Trimming shortened V by 4 bases and J by 5 bases, and 17 bases separated the two germline ends. The CDR3 is 15 amino acids. The germline gives CDR1 GTSNPN, CDR2 SVGIG (reference sequence). The CDR3 reads CAWTYLTAYTGELFF. CDR3 coding DNA: TGTGCCTGGACATATCTAACAGCCTATACCGGGGAGCTGTTTTTT.

Turning to this clone: Other DNA sequences in this specimen translate into the identical CDR3. The genes are TRBV30 and TRBJ2-1; TRBD2 is a possible D gene (6 bases). The CDR3 length is 13 residues. V was shortened by 3 bases and J by 1 base, with 7 bases between the two germline ends. Germline V gives CDR1 GTSNPN, CDR2 SVGIG (reference sequence). The chain's CDR3 is CAWSGLSYNEQFF. CDR3 in DNA: TGTGCCTGGAGCGGACTATCCTACAATGAGCAGTTCTTC.

The CDR3 sequence is CASSDRRDQPQHF. The CDR3 DNA reads TGCGCCAGCAGTGATCGGAGGGACCAGCCCCAGCATTTT. The V and J genes are TRBV10-2 and TRBJ1-5; D is perhaps TRBD1 (5 bases). Trimming left V 3 bases short and J 7 bases short, with 10 bases between. The CDR3 has 13 amino acids. Germline CDR1 and CDR2: WSHSY and SAAADI.

The chain is built from TRBV19 and TRBJ2-7; a possible D gene is TRBD2 (5 bases). Trimming removed 6 bases from V and 3 bases from J, with 15 bases in between. The CDR3 extends over 14 amino acids. Germline CDR1 is LNHDA and CDR2 is SQIVND (reference sequence). The CDR3 reads CASSPRGGGYEQYF. DNA for the CDR3: TGTGCCAGTAGCCCTCGTGGAGGCGGCTACGAGCAGTACTTC. Looking up the rest from reference TRBV19 and TRBJ2-7 gives the full variable domain: DGGITQSPKYLFRKEGQNVTLSCEQNLNHDAMYWYRQDPGQGLRLIYYSQIVNDFQKGDIAEGYSVSREKKESFPLTVTSAQKNPTAFYLCASSPRGGGYEQYFGPGTRLTVT.

This clone occurred a few times. The chain uses TRBV13 and TRBJ1-6; D unclear. This CDR3 has 17 amino acids. V shed 3 bases and J shed 4 bases, with 16 bases lying between them. Looked up from germline, CDR1 is PRHDT and CDR2 is FYEKMQ (reference sequence). The CDR3 region has the DNA TGTGCCAGCAGCTTTCAACACCCACCGCTTTATAATTCACCCCTCCACTTT. It encodes CASSFQHPPLYNSPLHF.

This sequence joins TRBV15 and TRBJ2-7; 9 bases are shared with TRBD1. Germline-derived CDR1 and CDR2 are LNHNV and YYDKDF (reference sequence). Trimming at V came to 0 bases and at J to 2 bases, leaving 2 bases not matched to a gene. The CDR3 extends over 15 amino acids. The DNA for the CDR3 is TGTGCCACCAGCAGAGAACGGGACAGGGCCTACGAGCAGTACTTC. Its protein product is CATSRERDRAYEQYF.

The rearrangement links TRBV7-2 to TRBJ1-1; D gene ambiguous. Germline V gives CDR1 SGHTA, CDR2 FQGNSA. The CDR3 spans 13 residues. V gave up 1 base and J gave up 11 bases, with 14 bases separating them. The CDR3 nucleotides are TGTGCCAGCAGCTTAGGGAACACTCGGGTGGCTTTCTTT. Translated: CASSLGNTRVAFF.

This clone turned up a few times. This chain links TRBV6-5 with TRBJ2-7, with TRBD1 identical over 8 bases. After removal of 7 bases from V and 2 bases from J, the junction contained 7 bases not matched to a gene. CDR1 MNHEY and CDR2 SVGAGI come from the germline V gene. The CDR3 loop spans 14 amino acids. Written as DNA, the CDR3 is TGTGCCAGCACAAGGGGACAGGTCCCCTACGAGCAGTACTTC. Its translation is CASTRGQVPYEQYF.

The genes are TRBV18 and TRBJ2-4; possibly TRBD1 for D (6 bases). The CDR3 is 15 residues long. The germline V gene has CDR1 KGHSH and CDR2 LQKENI. V lost 3 bases to trimming and J lost 6 bases, with 15 bases between them. The DNA for the CDR3 is TGTGCCAGCTCACCTTATGGGATACAGGGAAACATTCAGTACTTC. This gives the protein CASSPYGIQGNIQYF. Full variable domain (outside the CDR3, taken from reference TRBV18 and TRBJ2-4): NAGVMQNPRHLVRRRGQEARLRCSPMKGHSHVYWYRQLPEEGLKFMVYLQKENIIDESGMPKERFSAEFPKEGPSILRIQQVVRGDSAAYFCASSPYGIQGNIQYFGAGTRLSVL.

This clone is a singleton in its sample. The chain joins TRBV19 to TRBJ1-2, with 8 bases aligning to TRBD1. Germline assignment: CDR1 LNHDA and CDR2 SQIVND (reference sequence). The CDR3 covers 16 residues. Unmatched junction bases numbered 9, after V lost 5 bases and J lost 1 base. Here the CDR3 reads CASSPGQAELNYGYTF. The DNA of the CDR3 is TGTGCCAGTAGTCCGGGACAGGCCGAACTTAACTATGGCTACACCTTC.

The rearrangement joins TRBV6-5 to TRBJ2-2; 9 bases are a match to TRBD1. This CDR3 has 15 residues. Germline V gives CDR1 MNHEY, CDR2 SVGAGI. V trimming: 6 bases; J trimming: 4 bases; junction bases outside the gene matches: 6. This chain's CDR3 is CASRGQGLITGELFF. The DNA for the CDR3 is TGTGCCAGCAGAGGACAGGGGCTGATCACCGGGGAGCTGTTTTTT.

This clone appeared once. The chain employs TRBV5-8 and TRBJ1-4; the D is unclear. CDR1 and CDR2 (germline): SGHTS, YDEGEE. This CDR3 is built from 13 residues. The V end was cut by 1 base, the J end by 9 bases, with 10 bases between. The CDR3 is CASSLFSLKKLFF. DNA for the CDR3: TGTGCCAGCAGCTTGTTTTCCCTAAAAAAACTGTTTTTT.